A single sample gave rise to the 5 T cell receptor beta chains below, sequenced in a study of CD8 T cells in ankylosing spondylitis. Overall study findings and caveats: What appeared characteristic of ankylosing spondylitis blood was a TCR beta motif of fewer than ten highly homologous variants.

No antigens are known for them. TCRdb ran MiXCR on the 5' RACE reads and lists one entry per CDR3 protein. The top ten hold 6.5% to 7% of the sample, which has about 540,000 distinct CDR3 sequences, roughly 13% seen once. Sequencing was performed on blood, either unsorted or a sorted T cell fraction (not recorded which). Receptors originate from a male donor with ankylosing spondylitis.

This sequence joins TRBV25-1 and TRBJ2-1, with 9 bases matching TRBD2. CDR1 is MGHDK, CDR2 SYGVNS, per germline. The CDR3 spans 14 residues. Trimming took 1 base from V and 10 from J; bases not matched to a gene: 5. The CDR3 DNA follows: TGTGCCAGCAGTGAATTCAGCGGGAGGCCCGAGCAGTTCTTC. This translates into CASSEFSGRPEQFF.

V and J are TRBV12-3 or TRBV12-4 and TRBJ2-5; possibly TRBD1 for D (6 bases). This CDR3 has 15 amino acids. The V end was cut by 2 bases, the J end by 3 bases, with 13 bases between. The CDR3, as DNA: TGTGCCAGCAGTTTAAAGTGGCAGGGGAAAGAGACCCAGTACTTC. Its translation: CASSLKWQGKETQYF.

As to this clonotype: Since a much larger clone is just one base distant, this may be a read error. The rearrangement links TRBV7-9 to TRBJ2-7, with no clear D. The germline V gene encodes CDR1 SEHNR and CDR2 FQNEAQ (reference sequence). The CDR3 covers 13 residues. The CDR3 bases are TGTGCCAGCAGCTCCCTCTCCAGCTACGAGGAGTACTTC. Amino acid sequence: CASSSLSSYEEYF. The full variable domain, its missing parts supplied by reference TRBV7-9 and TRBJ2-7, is DTGVSQNPRHKITKRGQNVTFRCDPISEHNRLYWYRQTLGQGPEFLTYFQNEAQLEKSRLLSDRFSAERPKGSFSTLEIQRTEQGDSAMYLCASSSLSSYEEYFGPGTRLTVT.

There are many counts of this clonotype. CDR3: CASTSGDFNNEQFF. DNA of the CDR3: TGTGCCAGCACTAGCGGGGATTTCAACAATGAGCAGTTCTTC. This chain joins TRBV12-3 or TRBV12-4 and TRBJ2-1; 9 nucleotides align to TRBD2. V was clipped by 7 bases and J by 5 bases; unmatched bases: 6. The CDR3 is 14 amino acids.

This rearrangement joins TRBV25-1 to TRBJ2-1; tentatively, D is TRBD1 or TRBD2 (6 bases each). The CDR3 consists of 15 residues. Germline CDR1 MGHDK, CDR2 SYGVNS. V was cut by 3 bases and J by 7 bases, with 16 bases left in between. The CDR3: CASSELGGSENEQFF. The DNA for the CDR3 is TGTGCCAGCAGTGAGTTGGGGGGCTCGGAAAATGAGCAGTTCTTC. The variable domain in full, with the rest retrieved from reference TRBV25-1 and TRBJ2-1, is EADIYQTPRYLVIGTGKKITLECSQTMGHDKMYWYQQDPGMELHLIHYSYGVNSTEKGDLSSESTVSRIRTEHFPLTLESARPSHTSQYLCASSELGGSENEQFFGPGTRLTVL.